The T cell receptor (beta chain) described here comes from a study of shared clonotypes between healthy human individuals. Germline V gene data show CDR1 as SEHNR and CDR2 as FQNEAQ (reference sequence). The CDR3 contains 16 residues. V lost 5 bases to trimming and J lost 2 bases; unmatched junction nucleotides: 9. Every subset had its genomic DNA shared out evenly among several immunoSEQ plates. In the original processing: Junction-only immunoSEQ data arrived without quality scores, meaning filtering differed. Clones were sequenced by immunoSEQ multiplex PCR, and TCRdb holds only the in-frame ones, with some missing. The V and J calls and clone size come from that table; D and trimming were worked out from the DNA. The sample shows about 380,000 clones, around 96% of them seen only once. All of the donors resided in Nashville, Tennessee, and each was a Caucasian adult.

The sequencing input was memory CD8+ T cells sorted from blood. The subset was: CD45RO+ cells pooled with CCR7-negative TemRA cells. The chain joins TRBV7-9 to TRBJ1-3; 7 nucleotides line up with TRBD1. The receptor was isolated from a young man in good health. The CDR3: CASSPPGQSPGNTIYF. In DNA, the CDR3 is TGTGCCAGCAGCCCTCCGGGACAGAGCCCTGGAAACACCATATATTTT.